Below are 11 T cell receptor beta chains sequenced from a single sample in a study of a mutant IDH1 vaccine in newly diagnosed glioma. Measured with immunoSEQ multiplex PCR; TCRdb has only the in-frame clones, and not every one. The sample lists around 37,000 clones; roughly 92% were seen once. The time point was: baseline, week 1 (first vaccination visit). As for treatment: pre-vaccination baseline after standard-of-care therapy. Sequenced material: PBMCs, taken from a glioma patient treated with radiotherapy, temozolomide or both. Receptors originate from a man between 18 and 35 years old with glioma.

The V and J genes are TRBV2 and TRBJ1-5; 7 bases are shared with TRBD1. The CDR3 has 14 amino acids. Germline trimming cut 4 bases from V and 4 bases from J; bases unmatched to any gene: 4. Germline lookup yields CDR1 SNHLY and CDR2 FYNNEI. This CDR3 reads CASSGGQRNQPQHF. CDR3 sequence (DNA): TGTGCCAGCAGTGGGGGACAGCGAAATCAGCCCCAGCATTTT. Full variable domain (outside the CDR3, taken from reference TRBV2 and TRBJ1-5): EPEVTQTPSHQVTQMGQEVILRCVPISNHLYFYWYRQILGQKVEFLVSFYNNEISEKSEIFDDQFSVERPDGSNFTLKIRSTKLEDSAMYFCASSGGQRNQPQHFGDGTRLSIL.

The V and J genes are TRBV7-2 and TRBJ1-2, with D perhaps matching TRBD1 (5 bases). Trimming left V 10 bases short and J 0 bases short, with 9 bases between. The CDR3 runs 12 residues. Germline values: CDR1 SGHTA, CDR2 FQGNSA. Here the CDR3 DNA reads TGTGCCACTTCACAGGCTAACTATGGCTACACCTTC. Its protein is CATSQANYGYTF.

The chain couples TRBV27 to TRBJ2-7; D perhaps matches TRBD1 (6 bases). CDR3 length: 14 residues. Trimming took 1 base from V and 5 from J, leaving 12 bases between them. The V gene's germline CDR1 is MNHEY and CDR2 SMNVEV (reference sequence). The CDR3 DNA follows: TGTGCCAGCAGTTTATTGGGGCAGGGGAACGAGCAGTACTTC. Residues: CASSLLGQGNEQYF.

The chain carries TRBV21-1 and TRBJ2-1; TRBD2, the table's D call, was not compared with the DNA. TRBV21-1 is designated a pseudogene. This CDR3 region has 16 residues. The CDR3 DNA reads TGTGCCAGCAGCAAAGCTAATAGCGGGAGGGCCTATGAGCAGTTCTTC. Translating it yields CASSKANSGRAYEQFF.

This chain uses TRBV4-2 with TRBJ1-2; no reliable D call. The CDR3 is 11 residues long. Germline assignment: CDR1 LGHNA and CDR2 YNFKEQ. The germline V and J ends were trimmed by 0 bases and 8 bases, with 4 bases remaining between them. The DNA of the CDR3 is TGTGCCAGCAGCCAAGATCGGGGCTACACCTTC. It is translated as CASSQDRGYTF.

The J gene is TRBJ2-1, the V gene TRBV29-1, with 7 bases aligning to TRBD2. CDR1 is SQVTM, CDR2 ANQGSEA, per germline. CDR3 size: 15 residues. The junction had 7 bases not matched to a gene; V was cut back by 5 bases and J by 0 bases. The CDR3 coding sequence is TGCAGCGTTCCGACTAGCAGTAGCTCCTACAATGAGCAGTTCTTC. This translates into CSVPTSSSSYNEQFF.

V is TRBV7-9 and J is TRBJ1-2; D gene uncertain. Germline loops: CDR1 SEHNR, CDR2 FQNEAQ (reference sequence). The V and J ends lost 5 bases and 7 bases respectively, with 20 bases between them. The CDR3 consists of 15 residues. Written as DNA, the CDR3 is TGTGCCAGCAGCCCCCGGACGGCGGGCTCGGGTGGCTACACCTTC. Protein: CASSPRTAGSGGYTF.

This clone has a single count. The V call is TRBV18, the J call TRBJ1-1; D gene uncertain. V was cut by 2 bases and J by 1 base, with 11 bases left in between. CDR1 KGHSH and CDR2 LQKENI come from the germline V gene. The CDR3 is made up of 15 amino acids. This CDR3 is CASSPRLQENTEAFF. The CDR3 DNA reads TGTGCCAGCTCACCAAGGCTCCAGGAGAACACTGAAGCTTTCTTT.

V gene TRBV6-5 combines with J gene TRBJ1-5, with D possibly matching TRBD1 (6 bases). V lost 5 bases to trimming and J lost 3 bases, with 11 bases between them. Germline assignment: CDR1 MNHEY and CDR2 SVGAGI. The CDR3 has 14 amino acids. DNA for the CDR3: TGTGCCAGCAGTCCTCGGGGGGCCAATCAGCCCCAGCATTTT. This gives the protein CASSPRGANQPQHF.

The rearrangement uses TRBV7-9 and TRBJ2-2, with 13 positions matching TRBD2. The CDR3 has 16 amino acids. V trimming: 4 bases; J trimming: 6 bases; junction bases outside the gene matches: 5. Germline CDR1 is SEHNR and CDR2 is FQNEAQ (reference sequence). The CDR3 protein is CASSSGLAGEAGELFF. For the CDR3, the DNA is TGTGCCAGCAGCTCCGGACTAGCGGGAGAGGCCGGGGAGCTGTTTTTT.

The rearrangement uses TRBV11-2 and TRBJ2-2; 11 nucleotides match TRBD2. V lost 3 bases and J lost 6; bases outside the gene matches: 3. The CDR3 consists of 15 residues. Germline assignment: CDR1 SGHAT and CDR2 FQNNGV. This chain's CDR3 is CASSFRLAGSGELFF. The CDR3 region has the DNA TGTGCCAGCAGCTTCAGACTAGCGGGATCCGGGGAGCTGTTTTTT.